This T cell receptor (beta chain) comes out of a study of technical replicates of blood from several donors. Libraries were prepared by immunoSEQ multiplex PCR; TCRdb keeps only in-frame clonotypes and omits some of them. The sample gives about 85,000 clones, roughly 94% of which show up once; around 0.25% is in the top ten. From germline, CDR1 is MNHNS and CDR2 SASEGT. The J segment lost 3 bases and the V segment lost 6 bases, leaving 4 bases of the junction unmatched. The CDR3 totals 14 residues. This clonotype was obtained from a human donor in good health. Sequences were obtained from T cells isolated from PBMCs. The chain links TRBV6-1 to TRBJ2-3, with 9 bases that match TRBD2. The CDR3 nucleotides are TGTGCCAGCAGACTAGCGGGTGGGACAGATACGCAGTATTTT. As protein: CASRLAGGTDTQYF.